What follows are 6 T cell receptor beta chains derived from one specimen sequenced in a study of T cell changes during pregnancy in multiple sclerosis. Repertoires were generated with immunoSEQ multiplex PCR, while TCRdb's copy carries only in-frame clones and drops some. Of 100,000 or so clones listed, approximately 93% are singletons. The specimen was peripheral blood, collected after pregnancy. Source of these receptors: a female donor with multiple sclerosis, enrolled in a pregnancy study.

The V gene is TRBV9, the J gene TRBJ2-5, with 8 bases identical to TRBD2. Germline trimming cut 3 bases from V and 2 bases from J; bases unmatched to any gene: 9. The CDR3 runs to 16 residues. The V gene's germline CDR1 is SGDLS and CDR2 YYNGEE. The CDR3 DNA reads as TGTGCCAGCAGCGCCTTCCTAGCGGGCGGGCAAGAGACCCAGTACTTC. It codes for CASSAFLAGGQETQYF.

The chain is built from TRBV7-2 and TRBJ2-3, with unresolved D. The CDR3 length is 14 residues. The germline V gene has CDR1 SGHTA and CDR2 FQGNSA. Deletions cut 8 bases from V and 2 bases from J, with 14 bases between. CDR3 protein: CASPPVANTDTQYF. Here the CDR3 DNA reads TGTGCCAGCCCCCCGGTCGCTAACACAGATACGCAGTATTTT.

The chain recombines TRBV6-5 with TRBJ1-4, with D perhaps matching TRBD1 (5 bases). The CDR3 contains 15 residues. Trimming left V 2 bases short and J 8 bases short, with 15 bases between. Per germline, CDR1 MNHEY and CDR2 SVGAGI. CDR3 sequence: CASSYQGRVGEKLFF. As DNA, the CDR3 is TGTGCCAGCAGTTACCAGGGCAGGGTGGGAGAAAAACTGTTTTTT.

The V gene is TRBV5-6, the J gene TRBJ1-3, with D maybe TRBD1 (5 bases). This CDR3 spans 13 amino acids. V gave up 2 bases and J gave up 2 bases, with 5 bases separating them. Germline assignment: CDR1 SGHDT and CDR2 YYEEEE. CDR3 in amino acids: CASSFRAGNTIYF. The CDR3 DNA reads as TGTGCCAGCAGCTTCAGGGCTGGAAACACCATATATTTT. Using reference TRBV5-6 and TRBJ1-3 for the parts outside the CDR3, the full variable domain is DAGVTQSPTHLIKTRGQQVTLRCSPKSGHDTVSWYQQALGQGPQFIFQYYEEEERQRGNFPDRFSGHQFPNYSSELNVNALLLGDSALYLCASSFRAGNTIYFGEGSWLTVV.

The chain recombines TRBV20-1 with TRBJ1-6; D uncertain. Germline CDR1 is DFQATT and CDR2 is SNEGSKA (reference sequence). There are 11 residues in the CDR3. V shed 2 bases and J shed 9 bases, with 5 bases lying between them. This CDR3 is CSARTGSPLHF. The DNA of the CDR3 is TGCAGTGCTAGAACGGGTTCACCCCTCCACTTT.

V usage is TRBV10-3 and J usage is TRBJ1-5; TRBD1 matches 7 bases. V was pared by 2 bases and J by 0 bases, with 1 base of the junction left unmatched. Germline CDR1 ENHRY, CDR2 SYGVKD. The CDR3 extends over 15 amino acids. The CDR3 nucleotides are TGTGCCATCAGTGAGGGGACAGATAGCAATCAGCCCCAGCATTTT. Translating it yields CAISEGTDSNQPQHF.